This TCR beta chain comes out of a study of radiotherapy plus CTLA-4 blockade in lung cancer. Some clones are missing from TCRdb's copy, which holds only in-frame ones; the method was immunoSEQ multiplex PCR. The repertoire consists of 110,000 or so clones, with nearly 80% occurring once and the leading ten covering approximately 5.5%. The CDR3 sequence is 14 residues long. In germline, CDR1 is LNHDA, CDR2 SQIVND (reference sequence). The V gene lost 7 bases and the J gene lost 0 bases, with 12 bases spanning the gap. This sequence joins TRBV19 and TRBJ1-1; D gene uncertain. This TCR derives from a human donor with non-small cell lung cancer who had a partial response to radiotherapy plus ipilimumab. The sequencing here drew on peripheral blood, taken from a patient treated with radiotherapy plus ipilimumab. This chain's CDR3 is CASTGGFMNTEAFF. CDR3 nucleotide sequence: TGTGCCAGTACGGGAGGCTTTATGAACACTGAAGCTTTCTTT.